This section outlines one T cell receptor (beta chain) sequence together with its context. What it binds is unknown. Use of 60 Vbeta and 13 Jbeta primers characterized the PCR. Assay: immunoSEQ multiplex PCR; the TCRdb copy retains only in-frame clones and omits some. The repertoire holds some 150,000 clones, with roughly 79% as singletons. This entry is derived from a study of cytomegalovirus exposure and HLA in healthy donors. Whole-study context: An analysis done earlier identified some 120 million unique TCR beta sequences from approximately 170 million T cells. The study, taken as a whole, reports: Later analysis demonstrated an association between a missense DCLRE1C variant and TCR beta V- and J-gene trimming. The Asian-associated ancestry cluster reportedly had fewer N-insertions than the roughly 670-donor mean in a later analysis. A later analysis linked 15,000 to 20,000 TCR beta sequences to HLA alleles at 0.05 false discovery rate.

Trimming cost V 6 bases and J 2 bases; bases outside gene matches: 1. CDR3 size: 12 residues. Germline lookup yields CDR1 MNHNY and CDR2 SVGAGI (reference sequence). This TCR was sampled from a woman in her forties or fifties in good health and CMV-seronegative. Sequences were obtained from PBMCs. V usage is TRBV6-6 and J usage is TRBJ2-7; 7 bases line up with TRBD1. The CDR3 sequence: CASRTGAYEQYF. CDR3 sequence (DNA): TGTGCCAGCAGAACAGGGGCCTACGAGCAGTACTTC.